This T cell receptor beta chain came from a study of cytomegalovirus exposure and HLA in healthy donors. Study-wide background: Ancestry clustering placed about 86% of roughly 400 genotyped donors in the Caucasian-associated cluster. General study results and limits: Analyses of presence/absence relied on an assumption of roughly uniform sequencing depth across donors.

Primers included in the PCR were 60 Vbeta and 13 Jbeta primers. As processed by the authors: A later analysis tallied roughly 77 million unique TCR beta chains, around 11 million of them shared. The assay was immunoSEQ multiplex PCR, and TCRdb's table has in-frame clones only and misses some. V and J calls and clone size are those listed in that table; D and trimming were worked out from the DNA. The sample has over 150,000 clones, roughly 87% seen once; the top ten hold around 0.21%. Comment on this clone: Its antigen is unidentified.

The CDR3 sequence is 11 residues long. V lost 3 bases, J lost 6 bases, and 5 bases lay in between. Germline loops: CDR1 GTSNPN, CDR2 SVGIG (reference sequence). This rearrangement joins TRBV30 to TRBJ2-2; the D gene is possibly TRBD1 (5 bases). The receptor was derived from a girl under three years old in good health and CMV-seronegative. Sequencing input: PBMCs. The CDR3 region is CAWRGAGELFF. Written as DNA, the CDR3 is TGTGCCTGGAGAGGGGCCGGGGAGCTGTTTTTT. Looking up the rest from reference TRBV30 and TRBJ2-2 gives the full variable domain: SQTIHQWPATLVQPVGSPLSLECTVEGTSNPNLYWYRQAAGRGLQLLFYSVGIGQISSEVPQNLSASRPQDRQFILSSKKLLLSDSGFYLCAWRGAGELFFGEGSRLTVL.